Below, one T cell receptor (beta chain) is given with its context. The record originates from a study of shared clonotypes between healthy human individuals. Profiling relied on immunoSEQ multiplex PCR, and the TCRdb table lists in-frame clones only, not all of them. The sample has 1,500,000 or so clones, approximately 97% seen once. V was shortened by 5 bases and J by 3 bases, with 22 bases between the two germline ends. The CDR3 is 18 amino acids. Germline V lookup: CDR1 MNHEY, CDR2 SMNVEV (reference sequence). The chain combines TRBV27 with TRBJ1-4; D ambiguous. Sequenced input: naive CD4+ T cells sorted from blood. As to subset: CD45RA+ positively selected. The sequence was obtained from a man aged 25-45 years in good health. CDR3 amino acids: CASSPGPVFFFANEKLFF. The CDR3 DNA sequence: TGTGCCAGCAGTCCAGGACCCGTCTTCTTTTTTGCTAATGAAAAACTGTTTTTT.